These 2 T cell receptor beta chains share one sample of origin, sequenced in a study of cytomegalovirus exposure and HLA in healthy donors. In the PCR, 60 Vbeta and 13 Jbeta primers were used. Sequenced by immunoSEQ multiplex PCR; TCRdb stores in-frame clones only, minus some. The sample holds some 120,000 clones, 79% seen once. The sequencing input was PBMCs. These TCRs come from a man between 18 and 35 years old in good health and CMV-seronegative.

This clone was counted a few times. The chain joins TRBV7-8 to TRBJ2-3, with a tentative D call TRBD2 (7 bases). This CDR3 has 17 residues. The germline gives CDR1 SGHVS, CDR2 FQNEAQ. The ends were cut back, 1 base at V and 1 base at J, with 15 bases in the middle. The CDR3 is CASSLGGRGPGTDTQYF. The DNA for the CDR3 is TGTGCCAGCAGCTTAGGTGGGCGGGGGCCAGGCACAGATACGCAGTATTTT.

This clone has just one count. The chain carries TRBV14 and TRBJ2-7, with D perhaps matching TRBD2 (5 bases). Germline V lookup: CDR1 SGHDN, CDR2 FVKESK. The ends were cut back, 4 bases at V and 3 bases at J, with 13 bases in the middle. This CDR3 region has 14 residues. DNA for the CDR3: TGTGCCAGCAGCCCTGGTTTAGCGATCTACGAGCAGTACTTC. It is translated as CASSPGLAIYEQYF.